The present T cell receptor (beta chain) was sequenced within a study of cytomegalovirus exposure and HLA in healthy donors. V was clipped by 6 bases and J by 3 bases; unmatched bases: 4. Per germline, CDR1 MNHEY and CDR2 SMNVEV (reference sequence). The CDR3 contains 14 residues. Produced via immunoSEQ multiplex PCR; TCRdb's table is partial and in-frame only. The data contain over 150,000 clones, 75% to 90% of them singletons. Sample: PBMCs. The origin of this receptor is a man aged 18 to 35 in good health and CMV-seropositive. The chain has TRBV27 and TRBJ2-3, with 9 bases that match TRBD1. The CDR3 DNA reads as TGTGCCAGCAGCTGGACAGGGGTTACAGATACGCAGTATTTT. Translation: CASSWTGVTDTQYF.